This entry describes one T cell receptor (beta chain). The junction had 6 bases not matched to a gene; V was cut back by 2 bases and J by 7 bases. CDR1 and CDR2 from the germline V gene are GTSNPN and SVGIG (reference sequence). The CDR3 totals 14 residues. This sample stems from a study of T cells after somatic rescue of genetic block. Measured with immunoSEQ multiplex PCR; TCRdb has only the in-frame clones, and not every one. The sample has roughly 110,000 clones; 75% to 95% are singletons. The rearrangement uses TRBV30 and TRBJ1-3, with 9 nucleotides matching TRBD1. The receptor's source is a woman younger than 35. Sequencing was carried out using peripheral blood mononuclear cells (PBMCs). For the CDR3, the DNA is TGTGCCTGGAGTCCTCTTGACAGGGGGAACACCATATATTTT. Its protein product is CAWSPLDRGNTIYF. Drawing the rest from reference TRBV30 and TRBJ1-3, the complete variable domain is SQTIHQWPATLVQPVGSPLSLECTVEGTSNPNLYWYRQAAGRGLQLLFYSVGIGQISSEVPQNLSASRPQDRQFILSSKKLLLSDSGFYLCAWSPLDRGNTIYFGEGSWLTVV.